This TCR beta chain is from a study of human T cells and chemical hapten exposure. The overall study: In the roughly 25-week study, patients were dosed weekly with diphenylcyclopropenone on the scalp throughout.

The time point is: patch test 3, about 24 weeks after DPC sensitization. Stated treatment: therapeutic diphenylcyclopropenone sensitization with weekly scalp DPC. Prior to each patch test being applied, blood was drawn. Sample donors consisted of patients with alopecia, aged 18 to 70 years, who were suitable for DPC. In the case of this clonotype: Its matching antigen is unknown.

The study's findings and limits: Donors' alopecia may make their immune response differ from healthy people's.

From the RACE reads, TCRdb called clonotypes with MiXCR, one entry per CDR3 protein. The table has around 70,000 distinct CDR3 sequences, 11% seen once; the top ten hold roughly 1.5%. This CDR3 contains 15 residues. J lost 3 bases, V lost 4 bases, and 7 bases had no gene match. Per the germline V gene, CDR1 is KGHSH and CDR2 is LQKENI. This TCR came from a woman aged 45-59 years with alopecia areata. Some clones in this sample may be carry-over from other donors' samples. This chain joins TRBV18 and TRBJ2-3; 7 bases align to TRBD1. Here the sequenced sample was whole blood, taken in connection with sensitization to the hapten diphenylcyclopropenone (DPC). The CDR3 loop is CASSRPGQRTDTQYF. The CDR3 DNA is TGTGCCAGCTCACGACCGGGACAGAGAACAGATACGCAGTATTTT.